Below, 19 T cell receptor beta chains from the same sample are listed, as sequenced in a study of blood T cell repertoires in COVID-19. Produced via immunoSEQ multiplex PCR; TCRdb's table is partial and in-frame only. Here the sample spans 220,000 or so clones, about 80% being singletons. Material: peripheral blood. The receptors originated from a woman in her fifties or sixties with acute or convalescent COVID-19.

The chain's CDR3 is CASSSRGQSDTQYF. CDR3 coding DNA: TGTGCCAGCAGTTCCAGGGGGCAATCAGATACGCAGTATTTT. The rearrangement links TRBV3-1 (or the pseudogene TRBV3-2) to TRBJ2-3; 8 nucleotides align to TRBD1. V lost 6 bases to trimming and J lost 4 bases; unmatched junction nucleotides: 6. CDR3 length equals 14 residues. Germline V gene lookup returns CDR1 LGHDT and CDR2 YNNKEL (reference sequence).

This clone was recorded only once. The DNA of the CDR3 is TGTGCCAGCAGTTCTAACCGGACACCCTACGAGCAGTACTTC. As protein: CASSSNRTPYEQYF. The rearrangement uses TRBV28 and TRBJ2-7; D possibly corresponds to TRBD1 (5 bases). Trimming removed 4 bases at V and 2 bases at J, with 12 bases between. This CDR3 region has 14 residues. The germline CDR1 and CDR2 sequences are MDHEN and SYDVKM.

The CDR3 reads CASSQQAGSRETQYF. For the CDR3, the DNA is TGCGCCAGCAGCCAACAAGCGGGGTCAAGAGAGACCCAGTACTTC. The chain has TRBV4-1 and TRBJ2-5; 7 nucleotides align to TRBD2. CDR1 is MGHRA and CDR2 is YSYEKL in the germline V gene. The CDR3 runs 15 residues. V shed 2 bases and J 4 bases; nucleotides not matched to a gene: 7.

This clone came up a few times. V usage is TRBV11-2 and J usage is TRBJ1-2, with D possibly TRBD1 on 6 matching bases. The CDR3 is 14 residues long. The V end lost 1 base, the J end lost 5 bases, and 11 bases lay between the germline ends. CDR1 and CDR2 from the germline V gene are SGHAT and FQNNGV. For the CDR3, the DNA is TGTGCCAGCAGCTTAGGGGAACAGGGTTATGGCTACACCTTC. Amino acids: CASSLGEQGYGYTF.

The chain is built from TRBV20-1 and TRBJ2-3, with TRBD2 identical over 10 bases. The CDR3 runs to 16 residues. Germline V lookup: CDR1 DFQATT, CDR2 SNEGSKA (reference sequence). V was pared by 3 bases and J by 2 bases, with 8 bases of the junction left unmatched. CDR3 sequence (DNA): TGCAGTGCTAGTCGAGTAGCGGGGGGCCCCACAGATACGCAGTATTTT. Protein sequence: CSASRVAGGPTDTQYF.

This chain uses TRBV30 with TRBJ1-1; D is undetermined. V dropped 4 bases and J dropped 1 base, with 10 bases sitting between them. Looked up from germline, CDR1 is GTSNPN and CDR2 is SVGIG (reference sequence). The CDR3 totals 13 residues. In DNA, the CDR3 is TGTGCCTGGAACCGAGATACGAACACTGAAGCTTTCTTT. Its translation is CAWNRDTNTEAFF.

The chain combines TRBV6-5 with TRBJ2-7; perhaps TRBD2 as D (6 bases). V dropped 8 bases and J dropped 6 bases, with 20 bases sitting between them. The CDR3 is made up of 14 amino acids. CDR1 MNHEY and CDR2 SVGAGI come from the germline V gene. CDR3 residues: CASRSGSRAREQYF. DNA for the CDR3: TGTGCCAGCCGAAGCGGGTCAAGGGCTCGCGAGCAGTACTTC.

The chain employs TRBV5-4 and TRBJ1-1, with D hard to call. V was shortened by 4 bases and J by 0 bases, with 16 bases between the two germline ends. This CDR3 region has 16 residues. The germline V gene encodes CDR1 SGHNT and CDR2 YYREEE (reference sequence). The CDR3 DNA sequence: TGTGCCAGCAGCGCGTTAGGAGATTCGGTGAACACTGAAGCTTTCTTT. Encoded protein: CASSALGDSVNTEAFF.

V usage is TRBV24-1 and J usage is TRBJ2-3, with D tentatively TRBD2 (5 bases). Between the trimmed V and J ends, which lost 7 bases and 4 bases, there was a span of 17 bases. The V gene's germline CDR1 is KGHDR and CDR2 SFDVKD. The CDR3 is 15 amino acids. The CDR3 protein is CATSGISDLADTQYF. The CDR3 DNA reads TGTGCCACCAGCGGGATATCCGATCTCGCAGATACGCAGTATTTT.

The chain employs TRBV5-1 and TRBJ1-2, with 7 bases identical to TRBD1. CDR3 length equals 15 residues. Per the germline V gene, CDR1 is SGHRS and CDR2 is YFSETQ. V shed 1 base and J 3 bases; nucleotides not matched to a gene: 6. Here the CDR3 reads CASSLIGQGDYGYTF. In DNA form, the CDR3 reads TGCGCCAGCAGCTTGATTGGGCAGGGGGACTATGGCTACACCTTC.

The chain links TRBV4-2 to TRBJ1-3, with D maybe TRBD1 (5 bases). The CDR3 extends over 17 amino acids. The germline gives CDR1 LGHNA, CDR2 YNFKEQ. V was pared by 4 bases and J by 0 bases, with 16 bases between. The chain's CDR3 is CASSLRWGTGSGNTIYF. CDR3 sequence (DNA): TGTGCCAGCAGCCTAAGGTGGGGGACTGGCTCTGGAAACACCATATATTTT.

The CDR3 bases are TGTGCCAGCAGGACCGGCGGCAGCTCCTACAATGAGCAGTTCTTC. Amino acids: CASRTGGSSYNEQFF. The chain recombines TRBV28 with TRBJ2-1; no reliable D call. CDR1 is MDHEN and CDR2 is SYDVKM in the germline V gene. V was cut by 6 bases and J by 0 bases, with 12 bases left in between. The CDR3 covers 15 residues.

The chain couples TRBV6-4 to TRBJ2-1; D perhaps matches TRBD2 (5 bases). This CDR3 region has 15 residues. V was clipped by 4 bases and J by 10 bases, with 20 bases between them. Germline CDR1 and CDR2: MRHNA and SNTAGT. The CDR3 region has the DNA TGTGCCAGCAGTGTTGATTCTAGCCCCCCTATGGAGCAGTTCTTC. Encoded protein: CASSVDSSPPMEQFF.

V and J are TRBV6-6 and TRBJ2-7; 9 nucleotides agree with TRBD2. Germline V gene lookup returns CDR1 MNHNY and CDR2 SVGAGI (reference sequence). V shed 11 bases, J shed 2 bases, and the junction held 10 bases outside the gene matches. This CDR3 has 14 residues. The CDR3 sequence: CARGGGGATYEQYF. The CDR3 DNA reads TGTGCCCGCGGGGGCGGGGGGGCGACCTACGAGCAGTACTTC.

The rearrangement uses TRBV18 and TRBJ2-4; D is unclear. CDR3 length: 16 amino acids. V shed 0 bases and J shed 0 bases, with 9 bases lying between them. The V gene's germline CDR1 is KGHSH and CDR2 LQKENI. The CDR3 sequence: CASSPPSGLAKNIQYF. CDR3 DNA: TGTGCCAGCTCACCACCCTCCGGTTTAGCCAAAAACATTCAGTACTTC.

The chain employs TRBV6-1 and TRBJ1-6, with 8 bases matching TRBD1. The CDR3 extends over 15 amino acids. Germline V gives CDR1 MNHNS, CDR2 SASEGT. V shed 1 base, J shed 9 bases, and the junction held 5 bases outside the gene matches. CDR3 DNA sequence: TGTGCCAGCAGTGAAGGGCAGGGGGCCGTTTCACCCCTCCACTTT. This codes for CASSEGQGAVSPLHF.

The CDR3 region is CASSLQGNSPLHF. The CDR3 nucleotides are TGTGCCAGCAGCTTACAGGGTAACTCACCCCTCCACTTT. The rearrangement uses TRBV7-9 and TRBJ1-6, with a weak D call TRBD1 (5 bases). Germline lookup yields CDR1 SEHNR and CDR2 FQNEAQ (reference sequence). The CDR3 has 13 residues. V lost 2 bases and J 10 bases, leaving 9 bases between the germline ends.

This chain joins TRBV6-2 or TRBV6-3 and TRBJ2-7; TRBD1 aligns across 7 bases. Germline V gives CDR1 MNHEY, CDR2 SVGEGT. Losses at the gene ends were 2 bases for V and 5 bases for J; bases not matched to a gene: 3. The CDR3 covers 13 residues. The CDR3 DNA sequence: TGTGCCAGCAGTTACAGGGGGCCTAACGAGCAGTACTTC. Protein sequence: CASSYRGPNEQYF.

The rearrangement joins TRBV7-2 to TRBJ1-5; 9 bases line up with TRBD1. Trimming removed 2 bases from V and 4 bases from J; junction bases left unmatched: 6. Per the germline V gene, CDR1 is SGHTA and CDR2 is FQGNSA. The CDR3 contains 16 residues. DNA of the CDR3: TGTGCCAGCAGCTTATGGGGGGGGACAGGGAATCAGCCCCAGCATTTT. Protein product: CASSLWGGTGNQPQHF.